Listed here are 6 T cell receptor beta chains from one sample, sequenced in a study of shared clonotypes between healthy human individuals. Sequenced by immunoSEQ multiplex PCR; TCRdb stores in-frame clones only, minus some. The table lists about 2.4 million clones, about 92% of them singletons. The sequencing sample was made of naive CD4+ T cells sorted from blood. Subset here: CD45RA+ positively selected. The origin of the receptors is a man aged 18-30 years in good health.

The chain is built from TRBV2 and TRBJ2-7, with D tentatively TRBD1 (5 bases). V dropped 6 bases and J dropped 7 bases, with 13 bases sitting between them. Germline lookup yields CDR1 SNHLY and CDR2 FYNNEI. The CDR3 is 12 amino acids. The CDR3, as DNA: TGTGCCAGCAGGACCAGCGCAGGGGAGCAGTACTTC. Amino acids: CASRTSAGEQYF.

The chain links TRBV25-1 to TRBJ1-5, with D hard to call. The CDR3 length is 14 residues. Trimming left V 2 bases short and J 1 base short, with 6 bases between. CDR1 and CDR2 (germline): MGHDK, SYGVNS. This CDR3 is CASSEAGSNQPQHF. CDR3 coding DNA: TGTGCCAGCAGTGAAGCAGGAAGCAATCAGCCCCAGCATTTT.

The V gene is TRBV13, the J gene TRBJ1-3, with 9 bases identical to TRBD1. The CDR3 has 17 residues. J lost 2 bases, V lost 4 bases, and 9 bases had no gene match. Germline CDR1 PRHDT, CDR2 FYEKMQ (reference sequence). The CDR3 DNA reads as TGTGCCAGCAGCTCCTGGACAGGGGAGTTTGCTGGAAACACCATATATTTT. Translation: CASSSWTGEFAGNTIYF.

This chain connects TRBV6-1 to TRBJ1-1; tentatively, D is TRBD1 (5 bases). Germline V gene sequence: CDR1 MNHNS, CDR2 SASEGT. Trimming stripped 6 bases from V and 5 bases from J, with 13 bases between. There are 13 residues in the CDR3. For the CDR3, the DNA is TGTGCCAGCAGGGGATGGGGCACAACTGAAGCTTTCTTT. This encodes CASRGWGTTEAFF.

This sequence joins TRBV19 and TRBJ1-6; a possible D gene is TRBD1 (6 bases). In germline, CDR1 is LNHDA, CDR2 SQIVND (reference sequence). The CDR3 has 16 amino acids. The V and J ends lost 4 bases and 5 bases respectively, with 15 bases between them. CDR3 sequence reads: CASSRTQGYNNSPLHF. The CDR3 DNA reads TGTGCCAGTAGTAGGACCCAGGGGTACAATAATTCACCCCTCCACTTT.

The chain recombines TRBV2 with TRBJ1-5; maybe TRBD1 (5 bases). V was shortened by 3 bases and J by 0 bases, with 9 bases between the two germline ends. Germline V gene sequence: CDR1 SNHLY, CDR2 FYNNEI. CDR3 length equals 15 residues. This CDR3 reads CASSDQGPSNQPQHF. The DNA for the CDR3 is TGTGCCAGCAGTGACCAGGGCCCTAGCAATCAGCCCCAGCATTTT.